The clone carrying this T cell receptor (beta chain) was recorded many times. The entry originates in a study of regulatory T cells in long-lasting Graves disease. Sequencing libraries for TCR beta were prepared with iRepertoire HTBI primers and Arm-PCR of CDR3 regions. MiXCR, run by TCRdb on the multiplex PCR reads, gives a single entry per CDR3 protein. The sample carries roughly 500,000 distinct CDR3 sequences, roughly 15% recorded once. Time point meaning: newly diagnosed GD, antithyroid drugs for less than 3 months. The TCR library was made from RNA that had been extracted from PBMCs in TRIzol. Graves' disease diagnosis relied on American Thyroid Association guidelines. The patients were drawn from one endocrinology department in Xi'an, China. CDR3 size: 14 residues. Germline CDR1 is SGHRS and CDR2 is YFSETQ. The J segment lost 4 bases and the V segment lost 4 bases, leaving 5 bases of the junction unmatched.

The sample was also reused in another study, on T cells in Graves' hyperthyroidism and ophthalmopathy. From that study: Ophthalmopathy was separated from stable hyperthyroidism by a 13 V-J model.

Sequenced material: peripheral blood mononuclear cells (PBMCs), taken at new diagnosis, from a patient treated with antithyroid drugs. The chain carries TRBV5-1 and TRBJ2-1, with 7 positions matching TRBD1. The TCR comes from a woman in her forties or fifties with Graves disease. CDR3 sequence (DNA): TGCGCCAGCAGCCCCGGGACAGCGTACAATGAGCAGTTCTTC. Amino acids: CASSPGTAYNEQFF.